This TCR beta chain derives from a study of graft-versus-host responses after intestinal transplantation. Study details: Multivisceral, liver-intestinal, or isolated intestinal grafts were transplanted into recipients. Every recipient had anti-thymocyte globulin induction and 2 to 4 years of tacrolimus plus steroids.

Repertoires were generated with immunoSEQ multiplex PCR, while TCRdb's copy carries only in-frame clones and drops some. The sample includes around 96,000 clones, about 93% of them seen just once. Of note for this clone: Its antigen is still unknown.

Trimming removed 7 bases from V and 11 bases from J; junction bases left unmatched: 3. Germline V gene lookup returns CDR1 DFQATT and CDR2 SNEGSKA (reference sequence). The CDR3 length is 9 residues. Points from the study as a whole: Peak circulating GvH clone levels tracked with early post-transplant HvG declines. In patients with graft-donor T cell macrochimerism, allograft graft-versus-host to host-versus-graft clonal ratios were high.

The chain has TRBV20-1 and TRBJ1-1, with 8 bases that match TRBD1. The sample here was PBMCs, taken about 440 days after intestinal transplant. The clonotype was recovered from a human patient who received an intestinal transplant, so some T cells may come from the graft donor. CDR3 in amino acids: CSDHRGAFF. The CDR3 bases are TGCAGTGACCACAGGGGGGCTTTCTTT.